A selection of T cell receptor beta chains follows, all from one sample in a study of cytomegalovirus exposure and HLA in healthy donors. TCRdb's copy holds only in-frame clones and misses some; the assay was immunoSEQ multiplex PCR. In total, the table holds around 210,000 clones. The sequenced material came from PBMCs. Receptors were obtained from a girl aged 2-10 years in good health and CMV-seropositive. Both conserved end residues are part of each CDR3. D genes are given only for firm matches.

j_call v_call d_call cdr3_nt cdr3_aa
TRBJ1-1 TRBV10-3 NA TGTGCCATCAGTCCTCAGGGGCACACTGAAGCTTTCTTT CAISPQGHTEAFF
TRBJ1-4 TRBV19 NA TGTGCCAGTAGCAGGGTCTCTAATGAAAAACTGTTTTTT CASSRVSNEKLFF
TRBJ2-5 TRBV5-1 NA TGCGCCAGCAGCTTGGCCCGGGTTAGCGGACAAGAGACCCAGTACTTC CASSLARVSGQETQYF
TRBJ1-2 TRBV28 NA TGTGCCAGCAGTCGGGGGGTGGGCTATGGCTACACCTTC CASSRGVGYGYTF
TRBJ2-3 TRBV4-1 NA TGCGCCAGCAGCCAAGATGAGGGGAGGATACTGAGCGAGGGTACGCAGTATTTT CASSQDEGRILSEGTQYF
TRBJ1-2 TRBV6-6 NA TGTGCCAGCATGGATGCGGGAGTTAACTATGGCTACACCTTC CASMDAGVNYGYTF
TRBJ2-1 TRBV2 TRBD2 TGTGCCAGCAAACTACTAGCGGCAAACAATGAGCAGTTCTTC CASKLLAANNEQFF
TRBJ1-4 TRBV14 NA TGTGCCAGCAGCAGTACCACAGGGATTGAGGGTGAAAAACTGTTTTTT CASSSTTGIEGEKLFF
TRBJ2-7 TRBV7-2 NA TGTGCCAGCAGCTTAGTATCTCGGAGGTACGAGCAGTACTTC CASSLVSRRYEQYF
TRBJ2-7 TRBV30 NA TGTGCCTGGACAGGGGAGGGCACCAGGACGTACGAGCAGTACTTC CAWTGEGTRTYEQYF
TRBJ1-5 TRBV7-9 TRBD1 TGTGCCAGCAGCCGAGGGACAGGGTGGAATCAGCCCCAGCATTTT CASSRGTGWNQPQHF
TRBJ1-2 TRBV7-6 TRBD1 TGTGCCAGCAGCCCGGACAGGGGTTCCTATGGCTACACCTTC CASSPDRGSYGYTF
TRBJ1-5 TRBV15 NA TGTGCCACCAGCTTGGGGCAAGCTAGCAATCAGCCCCAGCATTTT CATSLGQASNQPQHF
TRBJ1-1 TRBV6-5 NA TGTGCCAGCAGTTACCTGGGGCAGAACACTGAAGCTTTCTTT CASSYLGQNTEAFF
TRBJ2-1 TRBV28 TRBD2 TGTGCCAGCATTGGAGCGGGAGACCTCCGGGGGAATGAGCAGTTCTTC CASIGAGDLRGNEQFF
TRBJ1-5 TRBV20-1 NA TGCAGTGCTGGGGGCAATCAGCCCCGGCATTTT CSAGGNQPRHF
TRBJ2-7 TRBV2 NA TGTGCCAGCAGTGGGGAGGTGGGGACAGCAACTACGGAGTACTTC CASSGEVGTATTEYF
TRBJ2-7 TRBV30 NA TGTGCCTGGAACAAGCAGGGGTGGGAGCAGTACTTC CAWNKQGWEQYF
TRBJ2-3 TRBV13 TRBD2 TGTGCCAGCAGCTCCGGGACTAGCGGGAGGCCAGATACGCAGTATTTT CASSSGTSGRPDTQYF
TRBJ2-3 TRBV5-1 NA TGCGCCAGCAGAAAAAACACCGGACTTTCTAGCACAGATACGCAGTATTTT CASRKNTGLSSTDTQYF
TRBJ2-1 TRBV6-5 NA TGTGCCAGCACTAGTCAGAAAGGAGAGCAGTTCTTC CASTSQKGEQFF
TRBJ1-1 TRBV5-1 NA TGCGCCAGCAGCTTGAACAGGGCATACACTGAAGCTTTCTTT CASSLNRAYTEAFF
TRBJ2-1 TRBV10-2 TRBD2 TGCGCCAGCAGTATGGGACTAGCGGGGGTACGGCAGTTCTTC CASSMGLAGVRQFF
TRBJ2-4 TRBV18 TRBD1 TGTGCCAGCTCACCCGTGATGCTGGGACAGGGGACGGACATTCAGTACTTC CASSPVMLGQGTDIQYF
TRBJ2-1 TRBV27 NA TGTGCCAGCAGTTTATACGGACAGTACAATGAGCAGTTCTTC CASSLYGQYNEQFF
TRBJ2-3 TRBV6-1 TRBD2 TGTGCCAGCAGTCCTAGCGGAATAAGCACAGATACGCAGTATTTT CASSPSGISTDTQYF
TRBJ2-7 TRBV10-3 TRBD2 TGTGCCGCTTGGACTAGCGGGAGCTACGAGCAGTACTTC CAAWTSGSYEQYF
TRBJ1-4 TRBV15 NA TGTGCCGCGTCTCGGGGAACTAATGAAAAACTGTTTTTT CAASRGTNEKLFF
TRBJ2-1 TRBV7-9 TRBD2 TGTGCCAGCAGCTTAGCTGGGCTAGCGGGACTAATGAATGAGCAGTTCTTC CASSLAGLAGLMNEQFF
TRBJ1-5 TRBV28 TRBD1 TGTGCCAGCAGTCCAGGGGGCCTCGATCAGCCCCAGCATTTT CASSPGGLDQPQHF
TRBJ1-1 TRBV5-4 NA TGTGCCAGCAGCTTGGGGCGGACTGAAGCTTTCTTT CASSLGRTEAFF
TRBJ1-2 TRBV6-1 TRBD1 TGTGCCAGCAGATTCCGACAGGGATCTAACTATGGCTACACCTTC CASRFRQGSNYGYTF
TRBJ2-1 TRBV28 TRBD2 TGTGCCAGCACCCTTCGGCGGGAGGGCCGCTATGAGCAGTTCTTC CASTLRREGRYEQFF
TRBJ1-5 TRBV7-9 TRBD1 TGTGCCAGCAGCTTAGGGAAGACAGGGGCCCACAATCAGCCCCAGCATTTT CASSLGKTGAHNQPQHF